This T cell receptor (beta chain) was sequenced for a study of Ad26.COV2.S vaccination and SARS-CoV-2 variants. As for treatment: roughly 18 received Ad26.COV2.S at low or high dose, single or two shots; 5 received placebo; per-sample allocation not given. Material that was analyzed had been drawn on day 63 after the first vaccine or placebo injection. The germline CDR1 and CDR2 sequences are MNHNS and SASEGT. The CDR3 consists of 19 residues. V was clipped by 1 base and J by 0 bases, with 18 bases between them. TCRdb keeps only in-frame clones here, not all; method: immunoSEQ multiplex PCR. This table has 300,000 to 350,000 clones, about nine tenths appearing once.

The sequence was obtained from a person between 18 and 65 years old who received the Ad26.COV2.S COVID-19 vaccine or a placebo. The starting material was peripheral blood, obtained in a trial of Ad26.COV2.S vaccine versus placebo. V is TRBV6-1 and J is TRBJ1-4; possibly TRBD1 for D (6 bases). The CDR3 nucleotides are TGTGCCAGCAGTGAAGTATTTGGACAGACCCTTGCAACTAATGAAAAACTGTTTTTT. Residues: CASSEVFGQTLATNEKLFF.